This T cell receptor (beta chain) derives from a study of blood T cell repertoires in COVID-19. Across the whole study: PBMCs, B-cell-depleted T cells, or T cells provided the cDNA or gDNA that made up the material.

The table came from immunoSEQ multiplex PCR; TCRdb's copy has only in-frame clones and leaves some out. The table lists hundreds of thousands of clones, 70% to 90% of them singletons. Trimming stripped 4 bases from V and 4 bases from J, with 17 bases between. CDR1 is MNHEY and CDR2 is SMNVEV in the germline V gene (reference sequence). CDR3 length: 16 residues. Cohort assignment relied on participant-reported clinical history. Sequenced: PBMCs or T cells enriched from blood (not recorded which). J is TRBJ1-5 and V is TRBV27; weak D call: TRBD1 (6 bases). The sequence derives from a woman aged 55 to 70 in a cohort exposed to, infected with or recovered from COVID-19 (not recorded which). In nucleotides, the CDR3 is TGTGCCAGCAGTTCCATTACAGGGAAAGTGAATCAGCCCCAGCATTTT. This translates into CASSSITGKVNQPQHF.